Below, 29 T cell receptor beta chains from the same sample are listed, as sequenced in a study of cytomegalovirus exposure and HLA in healthy donors. PCR employed 60 Vbeta and 13 Jbeta primers. Method: immunoSEQ multiplex PCR; TCRdb's copy keeps in-frame clones and lacks some. Of approximately 170,000 clones in the sample, over 70% are singletons; the top ten hold over 3%. Source material: PBMCs. The receptors shown here come from a female donor in good health and CMV-seronegative.

This chain connects TRBV28 to TRBJ2-1; TRBD2 agrees at 10 bases. Germline V gene sequence: CDR1 MDHEN, CDR2 SYDVKM. J was trimmed by 5 bases and V by 3 bases; bases with no gene match: 10. The CDR3 sequence is 17 residues long. This CDR3 is CASSFQGTSGTDNEQFF. The CDR3 region has the DNA TGTGCCAGCAGTTTTCAAGGAACTAGCGGGACGGACAATGAGCAGTTCTTC.

This clone came up a few times. This sequence joins TRBV9 and TRBJ2-7; 8 bases fit TRBD1. Trimming cost V 0 bases and J 7 bases; bases outside gene matches: 12. This CDR3 is built from 16 residues. The germline gives CDR1 SGDLS, CDR2 YYNGEE. CDR3: CASSVVGQGPRGEQYF. As DNA, the CDR3 is TGTGCCAGCAGCGTAGTAGGACAGGGACCCCGGGGAGAGCAGTACTTC.

This chain uses TRBV27 with TRBJ1-5, with 7 bases fitting TRBD1. The CDR3 extends over 15 amino acids. CDR1 is MNHEY, CDR2 SMNVEV, per germline (reference sequence). The ends lost 3 bases at V and 1 base at J; junction bases unmatched: 3. The CDR3 DNA reads as TGTGCCAGCAGTTTGGAAGGGGGCAGCAATCAGCCCCAGCATTTT. It codes for CASSLEGGSNQPQHF.

The CDR3 nucleotides read TGTGCCAGCAGCCCTCCTGGACAGGGCTTGGCTGAAGCTTTCTTT. Translating it yields CASSPPGQGLAEAFF. This rearrangement joins TRBV28 to TRBJ1-1, with 8 bases lining up with TRBD1. Germline lookup yields CDR1 MDHEN and CDR2 SYDVKM. V dropped 6 bases and J dropped 6; count of bases not matched to a gene: 12. This CDR3 has 15 amino acids.

The rearrangement joins TRBV5-4 to TRBJ2-5; the match to TRBD2 covers 11 bases. The CDR3 totals 18 residues. CDR1 and CDR2 (germline): SGHNT, YYREEE (reference sequence). Losses at the gene ends were 3 bases for V and 5 bases for J; bases not matched to a gene: 15. The CDR3 DNA reads TGTGCCAGCAGCTCGTGGTCGGTACTAGCGGGGGCCAAGGAGACCCAGTACTTC. It yields the protein CASSSWSVLAGAKETQYF.

The chain joins TRBV7-9 to TRBJ1-3; TRBD1 is a possible D gene (5 bases). V lost 5 bases and J lost 7, with 12 bases in between. The CDR3 totals 13 residues. The germline V gene has CDR1 SEHNR and CDR2 FQNEAQ (reference sequence). For the CDR3, the DNA is TGTGCCAGCAGCCAAAAGACAGTTAACACCATATATTTT. It yields the protein CASSQKTVNTIYF.

The chain has TRBV28 and TRBJ1-1; D is possibly TRBD1 (5 bases). Between the trimmed V and J ends, which lost 4 bases and 4 bases, there was a span of 10 bases. Looked up from germline, CDR1 is MDHEN and CDR2 is SYDVKM. This CDR3 is built from 13 residues. The DNA for the CDR3 is TGTGCCAGCAGTTCCCACGGGGGCACTGAAGCTTTCTTT. Its protein product is CASSSHGGTEAFF.

The gene calls are TRBV5-4 and TRBJ2-7; TRBD2 might be the D (6 bases). V was shortened by 0 bases and J by 2 bases, with 12 bases between the two germline ends. The CDR3 covers 15 residues. Germline CDR1 is SGHNT and CDR2 is YYREEE (reference sequence). Here the CDR3 reads CASSLAPSAAYEQYF. The CDR3 DNA reads TGTGCCAGCAGCTTGGCCCCTAGCGCTGCCTACGAGCAGTACTTC.

The J gene is TRBJ1-2, the V gene TRBV10-3; TRBD1 agrees at 10 bases. V was clipped by 5 bases and J by 4 bases; unmatched bases: 4. CDR3 size: 14 residues. Germline V gives CDR1 ENHRY, CDR2 SYGVKD. CDR3 protein: CAISRQGATYGYTF. The CDR3 DNA is TGTGCCATCAGTCGACAGGGGGCGACCTATGGCTACACCTTC.

The chain recombines TRBV5-4 with TRBJ2-1; D is undetermined. CDR1 is SGHNT and CDR2 is YYREEE in the germline V gene (reference sequence). Trimming shortened V by 0 bases and J by 4 bases, and 5 bases separated the two germline ends. The CDR3 runs 13 residues. The DNA of the CDR3 is TGTGCCAGCAGCTTGGAGGAGTACAATGAGCAGTTCTTC. Amino acid sequence: CASSLEEYNEQFF. The full variable domain, in which reference TRBV5-4 and TRBJ2-1 provide the parts outside the CDR3, is ETGVTQSPTHLIKTRGQQVTLRCSSQSGHNTVSWYQQALGQGPQFIFQYYREEENGRGNFPPRFSGLQFPNYSSELNVNALELDDSALYLCASSLEEYNEQFFGPGTRLTVL.

V and J are TRBV27 and TRBJ2-6; the match to TRBD1 covers 9 bases. The length of the CDR3 is 15 residues. CDR1 is MNHEY, CDR2 SMNVEV, per germline (reference sequence). With 5 bases clipped from V and 12 bases from J, the junction kept 11 bases outside the gene matches. Here the CDR3 reads CASSGLPGQGPVLTF. As DNA, the CDR3 is TGTGCCAGCAGTGGACTCCCGGGACAGGGTCCCGTCCTGACTTTC.

A single count supports this clone. This sequence joins TRBV27 and TRBJ2-3; perhaps TRBD2 as D (5 bases). Germline values: CDR1 MNHEY, CDR2 SMNVEV (reference sequence). Trimming took off 3 bases at V and 4 bases at J, with 8 bases between the two ends. The CDR3 consists of 13 residues. CDR3 protein: CASSLGVADTQYF. CDR3 sequence (DNA): TGTGCCAGCAGTTTGGGAGTGGCAGATACGCAGTATTTT.

On this clone: One end of the junction fails to match germline, which may point to a read error. The chain recombines TRBV7-7 with TRBJ2-5; the match to TRBD1 covers 9 bases. This CDR3 has 16 residues. CDR1 is SSHAT, CDR2 FNYEAQ, per germline (reference sequence). The CDR3 DNA reads as TGTGCTAGCAGCTTAGTAGGGACAGGGTCTCAAGAGACCCAGTACTTC. Translated: CASSLVGTGSQETQYF. Complete variable domain (other parts from reference TRBV7-7 and TRBJ2-5): GAGVSQSPRYKVTKRGQDVTLRCDPISSHATLYWYQQALGQGPEFLTYFNYEAQPDKSGLPSDRFSAERPEGSISTLTIQRTEQRDSAMYRCASSLVGTGSQETQYFGPGTRLLVL.

V and J are TRBV5-6 and TRBJ1-1; TRBD1 matches at 8 bases. After removal of 0 bases from V and 1 base from J, the junction contained 2 bases not matched to a gene. CDR1 and CDR2 (germline): SGHDT, YYEEEE. The CDR3 length is 15 residues. CDR3: CASSLGDRTNTEAFF. CDR3 sequence (DNA): TGTGCCAGCAGCTTGGGGGACAGGACGAACACTGAAGCTTTCTTT.

The gene calls are TRBV5-1 and TRBJ2-7, with 7 bases matching TRBD2. The V and J ends lost 7 bases and 2 bases, in that order; junction bases with no gene match: 15. Germline assignment: CDR1 SGHRS and CDR2 YFSETQ. This CDR3 comprises 16 residues. The CDR3 is CASPPEDGRFPYEQYF. The CDR3 nucleotides are TGCGCCAGCCCCCCGGAGGACGGGAGGTTTCCCTACGAGCAGTACTTC.

The genes are TRBV14 and TRBJ2-3; 9 bases match TRBD2. Germline CDR1 is SGHDN and CDR2 is FVKESK. After removal of 3 bases from V and 7 bases from J, the junction contained 8 bases not matched to a gene. The CDR3 sequence is 15 residues long. The CDR3 is CASSQGGTSPHTQYF. Written as DNA, the CDR3 is TGTGCCAGCAGCCAGGGGGGGACTAGCCCCCATACGCAGTATTTT.

The chain employs TRBV7-6 and TRBJ2-1, with 7 bases identical to TRBD2. This CDR3 has 15 amino acids. CDR1 and CDR2 (germline): SGHVS, FNYEAQ. With 1 base clipped from V and 3 bases from J, the junction kept 3 bases outside the gene matches. CDR3 loop: CASSLGLAFYNEQFF. The CDR3 nucleotides are TGTGCCAGCAGCTTAGGACTAGCTTTCTACAATGAGCAGTTCTTC.

The rearrangement uses TRBV15 and TRBJ2-7, with 11 positions matching TRBD2. Germline-derived CDR1 and CDR2 are LNHNV and YYDKDF (reference sequence). This CDR3 is built from 15 residues. J lost 4 bases, V lost 5 bases, and 7 bases had no gene match. CDR3 amino acids: CATSYVAGGFYEQYF. DNA for the CDR3: TGTGCCACCAGCTACGTAGCGGGAGGGTTTTACGAGCAGTACTTC.

V gene TRBV2 combines with J gene TRBJ1-1; D is ambiguous. The germline V gene encodes CDR1 SNHLY and CDR2 FYNNEI. The CDR3 totals 14 residues. With 3 bases removed from V and 0 bases from J, the gap between germline ends came to 8 bases. The CDR3 is CASSEEVMNTEAFF. CDR3 coding DNA: TGTGCCAGCAGTGAGGAGGTTATGAACACTGAAGCTTTCTTT.

The chain employs TRBV18 and TRBJ1-1, with 7 bases aligning to TRBD1. The CDR3 consists of 14 residues. The J segment lost 7 bases and the V segment lost 3 bases, leaving 8 bases of the junction unmatched. Germline V gene data show CDR1 as KGHSH and CDR2 as LQKENI. In DNA form, the CDR3 reads TGTGCCAGCTCACCGGAAGGGGGCGCAGGTGAAGCTTTCTTT. This encodes CASSPEGGAGEAFF.

This clone was detected only a few times. This chain connects TRBV9 to TRBJ1-1; no definite D call. Germline lookup yields CDR1 SGDLS and CDR2 YYNGEE. With 0 bases removed from V and 5 bases from J, the gap between germline ends came to 11 bases. The CDR3 is made up of 14 amino acids. The CDR3: CASSVAPAETEAFF. The DNA of the CDR3 is TGTGCCAGCAGCGTAGCCCCTGCTGAGACTGAAGCTTTCTTT. Together with reference TRBV9 and TRBJ1-1, the CDR3 gives the full variable domain: DSGVTQTPKHLITATGQRVTLRCSPRSGDLSVYWYQQSLDQGLQFLIQYYNGEERAKGNILERFSAQQFPDLHSELNLSSLELGDSALYFCASSVAPAETEAFFGQGTRLTVV.

This rearrangement joins TRBV28 to TRBJ1-2; no clear D gene. CDR3 length: 15 amino acids. The V end was cut by 1 base, the J end by 2 bases, with 11 bases between. Germline V gives CDR1 MDHEN, CDR2 SYDVKM. CDR3 sequence: CASSLSIAYNYGYTF. CDR3 DNA sequence: TGTGCCAGCAGTTTATCTATAGCCTACAACTATGGCTACACCTTC.

The chain has TRBV9 and TRBJ2-4; D uncertain. This CDR3 contains 16 residues. Germline V gene lookup returns CDR1 SGDLS and CDR2 YYNGEE. Trimming shortened V by 0 bases and J by 0 bases, and 10 bases separated the two germline ends. The CDR3: CASSVAQILAKNIQYF. Here the CDR3 DNA reads TGTGCCAGCAGCGTAGCACAGATACTAGCCAAAAACATTCAGTACTTC.

This clone was observed a single time. The gene calls are TRBV19 and TRBJ2-3, with TRBD2 matching over 16 bases. The J segment lost 2 bases and the V segment lost 5 bases, leaving 4 bases of the junction unmatched. The CDR3 runs to 17 residues. Per germline, CDR1 LNHDA and CDR2 SQIVND (reference sequence). The CDR3 spells CASSPGLAGGVTDTQYF. The CDR3 coding sequence is TGTGCCAGTAGTCCGGGACTAGCGGGAGGGGTCACAGATACGCAGTATTTT.

This chain links TRBV5-1 with TRBJ1-1; D might be TRBD1 (6 bases). The CDR3 extends over 14 amino acids. Germline CDR1 SGHRS, CDR2 YFSETQ. The V end was cut by 0 bases, the J end by 1 base, with 7 bases between. As DNA, the CDR3 is TGCGCCAGCAGCTTGGAAGGGGGGAACACTGAAGCTTTCTTT. This translates into CASSLEGGNTEAFF. The full variable domain, its missing parts supplied by reference TRBV5-1 and TRBJ1-1, is KAGVTQTPRYLIKTRGQQVTLSCSPISGHRSVSWYQQTPGQGLQFLFEYFSETQRNKGNFPGRFSGRQFSNSRSEMNVSTLELGDSALYLCASSLEGGNTEAFFGQGTRLTVV.

A few counts support this clone. The chain has TRBV28 and TRBJ2-1; 9 bases are a match to TRBD2. The CDR3 totals 17 residues. Germline V lookup: CDR1 MDHEN, CDR2 SYDVKM. V lost 7 bases, J lost 0 bases, and 10 bases stayed unmatched. DNA of the CDR3: TGTGCCAGCATCTATGGGAGTAGCGGGAGCTCCTACAATGAGCAGTTCTTC. It codes for CASIYGSSGSSYNEQFF.

The chain combines TRBV7-3 with TRBJ2-7; possible D gene TRBD1, 6 bases. Germline V lookup: CDR1 SGHTA, CDR2 FQGTGA. V shed 5 bases and J shed 4 bases, with 21 bases lying between them. This CDR3 contains 16 residues. CDR3 nucleotides: TGTGCCAGCAGCCCGTCTTGGGACACGGCAACTTACGAGCAGTACTTC. Its translation: CASSPSWDTATYEQYF.

This clone was found once. V and J are TRBV4-3 and TRBJ1-6; TRBD1 is a possible D gene (5 bases). Trimming left V 4 bases short and J 5 bases short, with 12 bases between. This CDR3 spans 15 amino acids. Germline V lookup: CDR1 LGHNA, CDR2 YSLEER. The CDR3 DNA follows: TGCGCCAGCAGCCTTCGGGGGGGGGATAATTCACCCCTCCACTTT. This encodes CASSLRGGDNSPLHF.

This chain connects TRBV18 to TRBJ2-7; 8 bases map to TRBD1. Germline CDR1 and CDR2: KGHSH and LQKENI. Losses at the gene ends were 3 bases for V and 6 bases for J; bases not matched to a gene: 13. The length of the CDR3 is 16 residues. For the CDR3, the DNA is TGTGCCAGCTCACCCGACGGAACCCTCAGGGGGCGCGAGCAGTACTTC. Protein product: CASSPDGTLRGREQYF.